This TCR beta chain was sequenced for a study of blood T cell repertoires in COVID-19. Overall study context: The United States, Italy and Spain were the sources of the acute and convalescent COVID-19 samples. Sources were T cells, B-cell-depleted T cells, or PBMCs; the material itself was cDNA or gDNA.

Germline V CDR1 and CDR2: SGHRS, YFSETQ. V was shortened by 4 bases and J by 1 base, with 2 bases between the two germline ends. The CDR3 totals 11 residues. Repertoires were generated with immunoSEQ multiplex PCR, while TCRdb's copy carries only in-frame clones and drops some. This sample has some 200,000 clones; around 81% occur once, and the top ten carry around 7.5%. This clone was seen at least ten times. Other DNA sequences in the same sample also yield this CDR3. This sequence was found in a man aged 35 to 55 who had recovered from COVID-19. The sequenced sample consisted of PBMCs or T cells enriched from blood (not recorded which). The J gene is TRBJ2-5, the V gene TRBV5-1; D ambiguous. CDR3 loop: CASSLQETQYF. CDR3 bases: TGCGCCAGCAGCCTCCAAGAGACCCAGTACTTC.